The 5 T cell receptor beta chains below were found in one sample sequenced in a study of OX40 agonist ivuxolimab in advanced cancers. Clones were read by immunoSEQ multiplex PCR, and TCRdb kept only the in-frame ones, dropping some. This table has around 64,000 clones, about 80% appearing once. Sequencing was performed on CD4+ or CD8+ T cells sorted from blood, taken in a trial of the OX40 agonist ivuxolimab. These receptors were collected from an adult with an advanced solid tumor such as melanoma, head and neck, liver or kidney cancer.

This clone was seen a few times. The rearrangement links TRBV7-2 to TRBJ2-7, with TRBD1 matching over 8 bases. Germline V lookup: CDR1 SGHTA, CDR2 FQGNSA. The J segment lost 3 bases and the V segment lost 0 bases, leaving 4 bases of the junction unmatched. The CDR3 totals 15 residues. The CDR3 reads CASSLATGQGYEQYF. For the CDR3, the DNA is TGTGCCAGCAGCTTAGCGACAGGACAGGGCTACGAGCAGTACTTC. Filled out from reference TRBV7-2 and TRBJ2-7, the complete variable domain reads GAGVSQSPSNKVTEKGKDVELRCDPISGHTALYWYRQSLGQGLEFLIYFQGNSAPDKSGLPSDRFSAERTGGSVSTLTIQRTQQEDSAVYLCASSLATGQGYEQYFGPGTRLTVT.

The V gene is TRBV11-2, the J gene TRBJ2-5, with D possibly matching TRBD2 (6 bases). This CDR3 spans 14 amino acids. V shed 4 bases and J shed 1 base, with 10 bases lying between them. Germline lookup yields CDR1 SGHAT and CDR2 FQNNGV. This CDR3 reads CASSWDLVQETQYF. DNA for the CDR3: TGTGCCAGCAGCTGGGACTTGGTCCAAGAGACCCAGTACTTC.

The DNA of the CDR3 is TGTGCCAGCAGCCAAGATCCCCGGGCGAGCGGGGGGCTTAACACCGGGGAGCTGTTTTTT. Protein product: CASSQDPRASGGLNTGELFF. The rearrangement links TRBV4-2 to TRBJ2-2; TRBD2 agrees at 9 bases. The junction had 13 bases not matched to a gene; V was cut back by 0 bases and J by 2 bases. Per the germline V gene, CDR1 is LGHNA and CDR2 is YNFKEQ. This CDR3 spans 20 amino acids.

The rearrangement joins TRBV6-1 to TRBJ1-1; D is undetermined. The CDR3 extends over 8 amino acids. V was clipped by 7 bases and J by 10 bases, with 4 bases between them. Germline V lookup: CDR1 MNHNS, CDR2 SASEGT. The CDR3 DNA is TGTGCCAGCAATCGAGCTTTCTTT. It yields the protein CASNRAFF.

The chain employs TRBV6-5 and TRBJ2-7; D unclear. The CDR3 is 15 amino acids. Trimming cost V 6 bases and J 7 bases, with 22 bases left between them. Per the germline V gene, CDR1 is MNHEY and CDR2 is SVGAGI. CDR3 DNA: TGTGCCAGCAGCCTTCGGTCCGGCTCCGGCTCAGAGCAGTACTTC. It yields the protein CASSLRSGSGSEQYF.